This T cell receptor (beta chain) was identified during a study of human T cells and chemical hapten exposure. Using its own MiXCR run on the RACE reads, TCRdb lists one record per CDR3 protein. The table lists roughly 140,000 distinct CDR3 sequences, 12% of them singletons. Trimming cost V 8 bases and J 5 bases, with 13 bases left between them. Germline CDR1 reads SGHTA; CDR2 reads FQGTGA. This CDR3 region has 13 residues. Stated time point: patch test 2, 6 weeks after DPC sensitization. Treatment of the sample: therapeutic diphenylcyclopropenone sensitization with weekly scalp DPC. In its sample, this clonotype was seen many times.

The clonotype comes from a woman in her forties or fifties with alopecia areata. Some clones in this sample may be carry-over from other donors' samples. This material consisted of whole blood, taken in connection with sensitization to the hapten diphenylcyclopropenone (DPC). The chain uses TRBV7-3 and TRBJ2-1, with D tentatively TRBD1 (6 bases). This CDR3 is CASQMGANNEQFF. DNA of the CDR3: TGTGCCAGCCAAATGGGGGCAAACAATGAGCAGTTCTTC.